This T cell receptor (beta chain) stems from a study of cytotoxic CD8 clonotypes in ibrutinib-treated CLL (dated by TCRdb to 2020 to 2023). Study-wide context: The cohort was composed of about 10 relapsed/refractory and around 15 treatment-naive patients; IGHV unmutated status was identified in fewer than 18 patients. Cryopreserved peripheral blood mononuclear cells were obtained before treatment, at response, and at either sustained remission or disease progression. Longitudinal samples were available for about 30% of the roughly 90 trial participants. An average of 255,043 productive templates and about 100,000 productive rearrangements was obtained per sample. All remission and progressive disease samples were collected while patients were still receiving ibrutinib. Responses were partial in approximately 24 patients and complete in 2; after median approximately 67 months follow-up, 14 stayed in remission and about twelve progressed. Response samples were taken after a median of 12 months on treatment, ranging from roughly 6 to 36 months.

In this sample, this clone turned up a few times. Its specific antigen is unknown. No much larger clone is present one base from it, and per-base qualities are unavailable. The goal of deep resolution MiSeq sequencing was a depth between 1 in 1 million and 1 in 200,000 T cells, and coverage averaged 10x per clonotype. The immunoSEQ hsTCRB Kit was used to generate TCR beta libraries. As for how the authors treated the data: ImmunoSEQ Data Assistant and ImmunoSEQ Analyzer were used for data analysis, and V, D and J genes were assigned according to IMGT definitions. Clonality, with values ranging from 0 to 1, was calculated as one minus the normalized Shannon entropy of productive rearrangement frequencies. Only overrepresented clonotypes making up at least 0.05% of the repertoire of each patient were included in the public clonotype analysis. Repertoires from about a dozen age-matched healthy donors in immuneACCESS were used as clonality controls. The immuneACCESS repertoire file appears here via TCRdb, limited to in-frame rearrangements. These files lack a portion of the clones; in checked studies, under half of the deficit traces to unresolved V genes, and the cause of the others is not known. The D gene and trimming were derived from the DNA, and the V and J assignments and clone size from that table. In this sample the table shows roughly 200,000 clones, about four fifths of which occur a single time. The leading ten clones occupy 11% of the sample.

The study at large found these results: At ibrutinib response clonality went up, during sustained remission it held steady, and at progression it dropped back toward baseline. Sampling times were not matched between patients in sustained remission and patients whose disease was progressing, and lymph node repertoires were not examined. Public clonotypes were rare and either shrank or stayed stable during treatment, and the rise in clonality at ibrutinib response reflected expansion of private clonotypes. At baseline, clonality was higher than in age-matched healthy donors and showed a strong correlation with circulating CD8+ T-cell counts.

What this sample's time point label stands for: 12 months on ibrutinib. Approximately 2 micrograms of genomic DNA were extracted from cryopreserved PBMCs for TCR beta library preparation. High-throughput TCR beta sequencing was performed on longitudinal blood samples from CLL patients receiving ibrutinib monotherapy. Patients were enrolled in a phase 2 open-label single-center ibrutinib monotherapy trial. The V end loses 6 bases and the J end loses 3 bases, and a stretch of 7 bases separates them. Counted from cysteine to phenylalanine, this CDR3 has 12 amino acids. The only DNA kept is the CDR3, 36 bases in frame from the first base. In the germline V gene, CDR1 corresponds to MGHDK and CDR2 to SYGVNS.

Rearrangement joined TRBV25-1 to TRBJ2-3; no D segment can be confidently identified. The source material was PBMCs, sampled after 12 months of ibrutinib treatment. The sequence was collected from a human donor with chronic lymphocytic leukemia. The CDR3 loop reads CASRQKTDTQYF. The nucleotides are TGTGCCAGCAGACAGAAAACAGATACGCAGTATTTT.